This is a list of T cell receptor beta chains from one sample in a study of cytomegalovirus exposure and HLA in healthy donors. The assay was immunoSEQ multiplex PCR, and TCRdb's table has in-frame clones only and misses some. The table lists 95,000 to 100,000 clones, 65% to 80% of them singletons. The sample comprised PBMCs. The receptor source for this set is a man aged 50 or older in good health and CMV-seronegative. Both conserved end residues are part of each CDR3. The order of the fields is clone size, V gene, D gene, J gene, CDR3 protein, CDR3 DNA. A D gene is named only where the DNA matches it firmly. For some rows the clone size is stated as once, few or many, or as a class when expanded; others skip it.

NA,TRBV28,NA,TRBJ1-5,CASSFGGGGNQPQHF,TGTGCCAGCAGTTTTGGAGGGGGGGGCAATCAGCCCCAGCATTTT
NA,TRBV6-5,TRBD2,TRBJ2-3,CASSPDREGADTQYF,TGTGCCAGCAGTCCCGACCGGGAGGGGGCAGATACGCAGTATTTT
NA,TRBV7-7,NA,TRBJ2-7,CASSLAERYEQYF,TGTGCTAGCAGCTTAGCGGAGAGGTACGAGCAGTACTTC
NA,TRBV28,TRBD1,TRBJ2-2,CASRPTTGAGELFF,TGTGCCAGCAGACCAACAACAGGGGCCGGGGAGCTGTTTTTT
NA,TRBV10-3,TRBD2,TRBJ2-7,CATWTSGSYERYF,TGTGCCACTTGGACTAGCGGCTCCTACGAGCGGTACTTC
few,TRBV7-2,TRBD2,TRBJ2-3,CASSSLGTSGSRGAQYF,TGTGCCAGCAGCTCACTCGGGACTAGCGGATCCCGCGGGGCGCAGTATTTT
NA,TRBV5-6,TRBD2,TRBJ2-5,CASSLGLAGMETQYF,TGTGCCAGCAGCCTGGGACTAGCGGGAATGGAGACCCAGTACTTC
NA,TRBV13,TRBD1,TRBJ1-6,CASSSGTGDSPLHF,TGTGCCAGCAGCTCCGGGACAGGGGATTCACCCCTCCACTTT
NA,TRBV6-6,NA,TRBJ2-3,CASTPQGVSTDTQYF,TGTGCCAGCACCCCCCAGGGTGTAAGCACAGATACGCAGTATTTT
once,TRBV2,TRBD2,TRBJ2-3,CASSLRTSRTDTQYF,TGTGCCAGCAGTCTACGGACTAGTCGCACAGATACGCAGTATTTT
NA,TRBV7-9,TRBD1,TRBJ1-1,CASSLRGDRGTEAFF,TGTGCCAGCAGCTTAAGGGGGGACAGGGGCACTGAAGCTTTCTTT
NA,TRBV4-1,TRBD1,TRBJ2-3,CASSQEGRHRGGNTQYF,TGCGCCAGCAGCCAAGAGGGGCGGCACAGGGGCGGAAATACGCAGTATTTT
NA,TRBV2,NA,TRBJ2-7,CASSEEQVSYEQYF,TGTGCCAGCAGCGAAGAACAGGTCTCCTACGAGCAGTACTTC
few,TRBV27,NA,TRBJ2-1,CASSPNLREQFF,TGTGCCAGCTCTCCGAACCTTCGGGAGCAGTTCTTC
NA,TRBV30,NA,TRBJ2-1,CAWSVTRRGEQFF,TGTGCCTGGAGTGTAACAAGAAGGGGTGAGCAGTTCTTC
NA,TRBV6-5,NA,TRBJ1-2,CASTQRTDTGYTF,TGTGCCAGCACCCAACGGACAGACACTGGCTACACCTTC
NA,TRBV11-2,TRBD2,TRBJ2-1,CASSLAGGLTDEQFF,TGTGCCAGCAGCTTAGCGGGAGGGCTTACCGATGAGCAGTTCTTC
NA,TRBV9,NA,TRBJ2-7,CASSVGQVLPPNEQYF,TGTGCCAGCAGCGTGGGACAAGTACTACCCCCTAACGAGCAGTACTTC
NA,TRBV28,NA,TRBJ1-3,CASSLSRSSGNTIYF,TGTGCCAGCAGTTTATCCCGGTCCTCTGGAAACACCATATATTTT
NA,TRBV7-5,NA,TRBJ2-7,CARSSEGDRATYEQYF,TGTGCCAGAAGCTCCGAGGGGGACAGGGCTACCTACGAGCAGTACTTC
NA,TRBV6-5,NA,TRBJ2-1,CASSYSRTFPEQFF,TGTGCCAGCAGTTACTCCCGGACATTTCCCGAGCAGTTCTTC
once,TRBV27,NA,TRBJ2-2,CASREVNTGELFF,TGTGCCAGCAGAGAGGTGAACACCGGGGAGCTGTTTTTT